One T cell receptor beta chain is described in this entry. Its antigen is still unknown. This record comes from a study of graft-versus-host responses after intestinal transplantation. Study context: As for transplant type, recipients had multivisceral, liver-intestinal, or isolated intestinal grafts. Anti-thymocyte globulin induction preceded approximately three years of tacrolimus and steroid maintenance in all recipients. General observations from the study: GvH clones occurred in recipient marrow; some first appeared in ileum or blood. Allograft clonal ratios (graft-versus-host to host-versus-graft) were high in patients who had graft-donor T cell macrochimerism.

The CDR3 runs to 15 residues. Trimming pared 4 bases from V and 5 bases from J, leaving 17 bases between. Germline assignment: CDR1 MNHEY and CDR2 SVGAGI. The assay was immunoSEQ multiplex PCR, and TCRdb's table has in-frame clones only and misses some. The repertoire includes 35,000 to 50,000 clones, less than 95% of them detected once, and 1.5% to 2% sits in the top ten. The specimen comprised PBMCs, sampled about 11 months after intestinal transplant. V and J are TRBV6-5 and TRBJ1-2; a possible D gene is TRBD1 (6 bases). The source is a human patient who received an intestinal transplant, so some T cells may come from the graft donor. CDR3 in amino acids: CASSFHRRTAYGYTF. The DNA of the CDR3 is TGTGCCAGCAGTTTCCACCGCCGGACAGCGTATGGCTACACCTTC.